This TCR beta chain was identified during a study of T cells in localized non-small cell lung cancer (dated by TCRdb to 2019 to 2021). Concerning the study at large: The study analyzed T cell repertoires of 200 to 250 early-stage NSCLC patients, comparing tumors and uninvolved tumor-adjacent lungs. The cohort consisted of roughly 240 treatment-naive NSCLC patients whose localized lung tumors had been resected. The mean age of the NSCLC patients was around 67 years, with fewer than 150 men and 85 to 110 women.

From a lookup of the germline V gene (reference sequence), CDR1 and CDR2 are PRHDT and FYEKMQ. The cysteine opens and the phenylalanine closes a CDR3 of 15 amino acids. This entry keeps only the CDR3 DNA: 45 bases, framed from base 1. V is pruned by 7 bases and J by 4 bases, leaving 6 bases of the junction without a gene match. TCR beta CDR3 regions were sequenced from DNA using the immunoSEQ Assay. In the paper's pipeline: To compute T cell density, TCR beta template counts were normalized to usable DNA, which was estimated by amplifying housekeeping genes. Using the preseqR package, richness was estimated by extrapolating to 120,000 templates for tissue samples and 400,000 templates for PBMC samples. Clonality was defined as one minus Pielou's evenness. Tissue-enriched TCRs were identified by differential abundance testing using productive amino-acid clonotypes, minimum total count 5 and alpha 0.1. The Jaccard Index and the Morisita Overlap Index were used to quantify repertoire overlap between compartments. GLIPH clustered TCR beta CDR3s with public tetramer-defined viral CDR3s; viral motifs required at least three viral sequences plus V-gene enrichment. TCRdb carries this immuneACCESS record with in-frame sequences only. Its versions omit some clonotypes, under half of them owing to an unresolved V gene in the studies checked, with the rest unexplained. That table supplies the V and J calls and clone size; D and trimming were determined from the DNA. The sample table shows nearly 40,000 clones, and approximately 86% are seen once. The top ten constitute about 4% of the sample.

At diagnosis, tumor, uninvolved tumor-adjacent lung and peripheral blood were collected and then preserved as a mix of FFPE and fresh-frozen material. Blood samples were analyzed as peripheral blood mononuclear cells for TCR repertoire profiling. For this clone: Its antigen is unknown. The record has no base qualities; no much larger clone is one base away.

General findings and caveats noted by the study authors: Of the top 100 tumor clones, a median of roughly 56 were detected in paired uninvolved adjacent lung; about 26 were also among that lung's top 100. Because the study design was exploratory, TCR variables were selected using unadjusted p-values without false-discovery rate correction. Because multi-region tumor sequencing was not performed, intratumor heterogeneity could not be ruled out. Longer overall survival was associated with higher blood T cell density, whereas shorter survival was associated with higher adjacent-lung clonality. Uninvolved tumor-adjacent lung showed the highest T cell clonality, higher than tumor, which suggests more focused antigenic responses in the uninvolved tumor-adjacent lung.

The V gene is TRBV13 and the J gene is TRBJ2-3, with TRBD1 identical over 12 junction bases. The sample consisted of peripheral blood, taken before any cancer treatment. The receptor was derived from a man aged 18 to 50 with stage I lung adenocarcinoma. The CDR3 sequence is CASNIRDRGPDTQYF. In nucleotides, the sequence is TGTGCCAGCAACATACGGGACAGGGGGCCAGATACGCAGTATTTT.